This entry lists 21 T cell receptor beta chains sequenced from one sample in a study of blood T cell repertoires in COVID-19. Some clones are missing from TCRdb's copy, which holds only in-frame ones; the method was immunoSEQ multiplex PCR. The sample contains about 110,000 clones, approximately 72% of which appear only once. Source material: peripheral blood. These receptors came from a woman aged 70-85 years with acute or convalescent COVID-19.

CDR3 in amino acids: CASSLMSGGEKLFF. DNA for the CDR3: TGTGCCAGCAGCTTGATGTCAGGGGGCGAAAAACTGTTTTTT. J is TRBJ1-4 and V is TRBV5-5, with TRBD1 matching over 8 bases. The CDR3 totals 14 residues. After removal of 1 base from V and 8 bases from J, the junction contained 4 bases not matched to a gene. The germline gives CDR1 SGHKS, CDR2 YYEKEE (reference sequence).

This clone has only one observation. This rearrangement joins TRBV5-4 to TRBJ1-6, with a tentative D call TRBD1 (5 bases). The CDR3 totals 12 residues. Germline assignment: CDR1 SGHNT and CDR2 YYREEE (reference sequence). The CDR3 DNA follows: TGTGGCTACAGGAATTATAATTCACCCCTCCACTTT. This gives the protein CGYRNYNSPLHF.

This rearrangement joins TRBV7-6 to TRBJ1-1, with D hard to call. Trimming took 5 bases from V and 7 from J, leaving 5 bases between them. CDR3 length equals 10 residues. Germline-derived CDR1 and CDR2 are SGHVS and FNYEAQ. Written as DNA, the CDR3 is TGTGCCAGCAGCGATAGTGAAGCTTTCTTT. Its translation is CASSDSEAFF.

The chain is built from TRBV5-1 and TRBJ2-2, with D unclear. The V end was cut by 5 bases, the J end by 1 base, with 12 bases between. CDR1 and CDR2 (germline): SGHRS, YFSETQ. The CDR3 has 15 amino acids. CDR3 in DNA: TGCGCCAGCAGATCCATTCAGGTGAACACCGGGGAGCTGTTTTTT. It codes for CASRSIQVNTGELFF.

The rearrangement joins TRBV5-4 to TRBJ2-5; D is ambiguous. CDR1 and CDR2 (germline): SGHNT, YYREEE (reference sequence). This CDR3 spans 15 amino acids. Trimming took off 1 base at V and 4 bases at J, with 14 bases between the two ends. Here the CDR3 reads CASSLNPRPGETQYF. As DNA, the CDR3 is TGTGCCAGCAGCTTGAATCCGCGCCCTGGAGAGACCCAGTACTTC. Complete variable domain (other parts from reference TRBV5-4 and TRBJ2-5): ETGVTQSPTHLIKTRGQQVTLRCSSQSGHNTVSWYQQALGQGPQFIFQYYREEENGRGNFPPRFSGLQFPNYSSELNVNALELDDSALYLCASSLNPRPGETQYFGPGTRLLVL.

The J gene is TRBJ2-5, the V gene TRBV12-5; a possible D gene is TRBD2 (7 bases). The V gene's germline CDR1 is LGHNT and CDR2 FRNRAP. The CDR3 totals 16 residues. The germline V and J ends were trimmed by 0 bases and 5 bases, with 16 bases remaining between them. DNA for the CDR3: TGTGCTAGTGGTTTGGTTTCGGGGGGCGGTGGGGAGACCCAGTACTTC. This sequence encodes CASGLVSGGGGETQYF.

The chain carries TRBV29-1 and TRBJ1-5; possible D gene TRBD1, 5 bases. Germline CDR1 and CDR2: SQVTM and ANQGSEA. The CDR3 has 13 residues. Trimming cost V 5 bases and J 6 bases, with 14 bases left between them. The CDR3 spells CSVRGAAGQPQHF. The CDR3 DNA sequence: TGCAGCGTTCGAGGGGCAGCGGGTCAGCCCCAGCATTTT.

The J gene is TRBJ1-2, the V gene TRBV12-5; perhaps TRBD1 as D (5 bases). The CDR3 contains 13 residues. Germline V gives CDR1 LGHNT, CDR2 FRNRAP. V lost 1 base, J lost 7 bases, and 10 bases lay in between. The CDR3 DNA reads TGTGCTAGTGGTTTGGGGGAAAGGGGTGGCTACACCTTC. Translation gives CASGLGERGGYTF.

The rearrangement links TRBV3-1 (or the pseudogene TRBV3-2) to TRBJ2-3, with 11 positions matching TRBD2. CDR1 LGHDT and CDR2 YNNKEL come from the germline V gene (reference sequence). The V segment lost 4 bases and the J segment 4 bases; nucleotides outside the gene matches: 10. This CDR3 contains 17 residues. The CDR3 reads CASSREVTSGGPDTQYF. The CDR3, as DNA: TGTGCCAGCAGCCGAGAGGTAACTAGCGGGGGCCCAGATACGCAGTATTTT.

The genes are TRBV30 and TRBJ2-1; D may be TRBD1 (7 bases). From germline, CDR1 is GTSNPN and CDR2 SVGIG (reference sequence). The CDR3 consists of 18 residues. V lost 2 bases to trimming and J lost 3 bases, with 23 bases between them. The CDR3 DNA reads TGTGCCTGGAGTCCCAGGGGGAAGGGACTTCCCCTCTACAATGAGCAGTTCTTC. Translated: CAWSPRGKGLPLYNEQFF.

The chain employs TRBV5-1 and TRBJ2-1; 7 bases fit TRBD2. Germline values: CDR1 SGHRS, CDR2 YFSETQ. Trimming at V came to 6 bases and at J to 4 bases, leaving 13 bases not matched to a gene. The CDR3 loop spans 16 amino acids. CDR3 in DNA: TGCGCCAGCACCTTAGAAGCGGGGATAACTTACAATGAGCAGTTCTTC. It translates to CASTLEAGITYNEQFF.

This clone came up a few times. V gene TRBV27 combines with J gene TRBJ1-1; D remains unclear. Deletions cut 6 bases from V and 4 bases from J, with 15 bases between. The CDR3 consists of 14 residues. The V gene's germline CDR1 is MNHEY and CDR2 SMNVEV (reference sequence). The CDR3 protein is CASRSAGVVTEAFF. CDR3 DNA: TGTGCCAGCAGGTCCGCCGGGGTGGTCACTGAAGCTTTCTTT.

The chain is built from TRBV19 and TRBJ1-1; the match to TRBD1 covers 8 bases. The CDR3 loop spans 14 amino acids. Germline V gene lookup returns CDR1 LNHDA and CDR2 SQIVND (reference sequence). With 4 bases clipped from V and 4 bases from J, the junction kept 5 bases outside the gene matches. This chain's CDR3 is CASSRDRTSTEAFF. DNA of the CDR3: TGTGCCAGTAGTAGGGACAGGACGAGCACTGAAGCTTTCTTT.

The V gene is TRBV7-8, the J gene TRBJ1-1; 9 positions match TRBD1. The CDR3 has 14 amino acids. Germline CDR1 is SGHVS and CDR2 is FQNEAQ. The J segment lost 1 base and the V segment lost 5 bases, leaving 2 bases of the junction unmatched. The CDR3 is CASSPDRGNTEAFF. DNA of the CDR3: TGTGCCAGCAGCCCGGACAGGGGGAACACTGAAGCTTTCTTT.

The chain links TRBV5-8 to TRBJ2-7; D is possibly TRBD2 (5 bases). The V gene lost 4 bases and the J gene lost 2 bases, with 16 bases spanning the gap. This CDR3 is 15 amino acids long. Germline V lookup: CDR1 SGHTS, CDR2 YDEGEE. As DNA, the CDR3 is TGTGCCAGCAGCGCGTCGACGGGAACCCCCTACGAGCAGTACTTC. It specifies CASSASTGTPYEQYF.

The rearrangement joins TRBV7-2 to TRBJ2-5, with 13 bases matching TRBD2. J lost 4 bases, V lost 2 bases, and 10 bases had no gene match. The length of the CDR3 is 18 residues. Per germline, CDR1 SGHTA and CDR2 FQGNSA. The DNA for the CDR3 is TGTGCCAGCAGCTTAAGGGGATTAACTAGCGGGGGGGCAGAGACCCAGTACTTC. Its translation: CASSLRGLTSGGAETQYF.

In its sample, this clone was seen a few times. This rearrangement joins TRBV28 to TRBJ1-2, with 8 bases aligning to TRBD1. CDR1 and CDR2 (germline): MDHEN, SYDVKM. The junction had 5 bases not matched to a gene; V was cut back by 1 base and J by 7 bases. The CDR3 loop spans 14 amino acids. CDR3 loop: CASSLFPGGGGYTF. The CDR3 DNA sequence: TGTGCCAGCAGTTTATTCCCAGGGGGCGGTGGCTACACCTTC.

The gene calls are TRBV24-1 and TRBJ1-4; 9 bases fit TRBD1. CDR1 KGHDR and CDR2 SFDVKD come from the germline V gene. CDR3 length equals 15 residues. Unmatched junction bases numbered 6, after V lost 4 bases and J lost 7 bases. Written as DNA, the CDR3 is TGTGCCACCAGTGAGGGGGGGGACAGGGTTGAAAAACTGTTTTTT. The encoded protein is CATSEGGDRVEKLFF.

The chain uses TRBV5-1 and TRBJ1-1, with TRBD1 matching over 8 bases. The CDR3 spans 15 residues. V lost 3 bases and J lost 0; bases outside the gene matches: 4. The germline CDR1 and CDR2 sequences are SGHRS and YFSETQ. The CDR3 nucleotides are TGCGCCAGCAGCTGGACAGGGAACATGAACACTGAAGCTTTCTTT. Translated: CASSWTGNMNTEAFF.

The gene calls are TRBV11-2 and TRBJ1-1; 10 nucleotides match TRBD1. Trimming removed 5 bases from V and 5 bases from J; junction bases left unmatched: 2. The CDR3 has 13 residues. Germline loops: CDR1 SGHAT, CDR2 FQNNGV. The CDR3 loop is CASSEDRGTEAFF. The CDR3 DNA is TGTGCCAGCAGCGAGGACAGGGGGACTGAAGCTTTCTTT.

V gene TRBV2 combines with J gene TRBJ2-1; 14 positions match TRBD2. This CDR3 is 15 amino acids long. CDR1 is SNHLY and CDR2 is FYNNEI in the germline V gene. V lost 8 bases and J lost 3; bases outside the gene matches: 3. The CDR3 DNA follows: TGTGCCAGCGGAGGACTAGCGGGGGGCTACAATGAGCAGTTCTTC. Encoded protein: CASGGLAGGYNEQFF.